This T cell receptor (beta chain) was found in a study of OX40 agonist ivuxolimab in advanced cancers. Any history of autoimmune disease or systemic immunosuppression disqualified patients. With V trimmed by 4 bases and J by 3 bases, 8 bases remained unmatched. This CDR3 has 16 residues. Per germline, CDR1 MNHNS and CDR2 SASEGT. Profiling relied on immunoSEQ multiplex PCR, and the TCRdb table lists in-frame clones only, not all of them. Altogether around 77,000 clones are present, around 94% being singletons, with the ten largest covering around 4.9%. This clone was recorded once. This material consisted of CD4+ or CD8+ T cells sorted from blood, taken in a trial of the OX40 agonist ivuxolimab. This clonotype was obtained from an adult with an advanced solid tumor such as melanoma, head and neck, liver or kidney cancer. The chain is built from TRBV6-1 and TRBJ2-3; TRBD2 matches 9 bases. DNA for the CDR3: TGTGCCAGCAGTGGGGGTAGGGCGGGAGGGACAGATACGCAGTATTTT. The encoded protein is CASSGGRAGGTDTQYF.